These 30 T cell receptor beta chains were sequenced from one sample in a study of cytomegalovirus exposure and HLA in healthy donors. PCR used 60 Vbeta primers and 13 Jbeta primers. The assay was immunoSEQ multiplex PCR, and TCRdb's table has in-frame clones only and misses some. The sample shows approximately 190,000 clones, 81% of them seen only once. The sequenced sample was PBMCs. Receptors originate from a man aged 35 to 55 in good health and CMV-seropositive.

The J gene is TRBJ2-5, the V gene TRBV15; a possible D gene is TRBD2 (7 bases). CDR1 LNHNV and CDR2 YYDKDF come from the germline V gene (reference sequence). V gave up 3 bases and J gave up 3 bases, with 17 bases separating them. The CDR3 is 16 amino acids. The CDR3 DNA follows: TGTGCCACCAGCAGGTTTTCAAGGGGGGGGAAAGAGACCCAGTACTTC. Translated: CATSRFSRGGKETQYF.

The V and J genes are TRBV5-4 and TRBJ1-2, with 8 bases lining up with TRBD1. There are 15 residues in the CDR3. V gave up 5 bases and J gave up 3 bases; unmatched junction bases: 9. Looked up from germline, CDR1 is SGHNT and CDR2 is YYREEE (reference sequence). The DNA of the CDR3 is TGTGCCAGCAGAACTAGGACAGGGAGAGACTATGGCTACACCTTC. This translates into CASRTRTGRDYGYTF.

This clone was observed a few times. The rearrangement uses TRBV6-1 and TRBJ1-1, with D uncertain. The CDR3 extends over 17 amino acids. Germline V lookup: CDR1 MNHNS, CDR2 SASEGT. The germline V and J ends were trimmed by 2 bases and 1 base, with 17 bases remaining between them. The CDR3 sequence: CASSESGKSFGNTEAFF. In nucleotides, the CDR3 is TGTGCCAGCAGTGAATCAGGAAAGTCGTTCGGGAACACTGAAGCTTTCTTT.

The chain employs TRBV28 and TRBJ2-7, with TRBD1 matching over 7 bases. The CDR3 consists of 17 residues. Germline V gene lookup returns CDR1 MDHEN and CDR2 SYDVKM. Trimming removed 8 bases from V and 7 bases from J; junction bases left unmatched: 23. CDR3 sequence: CASCKGQIQLGPREQYF. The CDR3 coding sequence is TGTGCCAGCTGCAAGGGACAGATCCAATTGGGCCCCCGGGAGCAGTACTTC.

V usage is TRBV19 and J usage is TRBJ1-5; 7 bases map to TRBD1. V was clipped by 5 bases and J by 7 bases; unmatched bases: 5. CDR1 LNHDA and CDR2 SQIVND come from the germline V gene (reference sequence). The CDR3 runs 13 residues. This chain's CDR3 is CASSDRAGQPQHF. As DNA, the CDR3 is TGTGCCAGTAGTGACAGGGCTGGGCAGCCCCAGCATTTT. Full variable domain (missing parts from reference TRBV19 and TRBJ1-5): DGGITQSPKYLFRKEGQNVTLSCEQNLNHDAMYWYRQDPGQGLRLIYYSQIVNDFQKGDIAEGYSVSREKKESFPLTVTSAQKNPTAFYLCASSDRAGQPQHFGDGTRLSIL.

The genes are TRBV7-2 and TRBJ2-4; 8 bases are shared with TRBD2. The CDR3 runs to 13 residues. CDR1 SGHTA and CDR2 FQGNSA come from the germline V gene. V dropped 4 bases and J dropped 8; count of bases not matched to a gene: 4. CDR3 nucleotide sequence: TGTGCCAGCAGCTGGGTCGGGGGGGACATTCAGTACTTC. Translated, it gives CASSWVGGDIQYF. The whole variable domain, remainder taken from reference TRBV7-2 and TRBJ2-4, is GAGVSQSPSNKVTEKGKDVELRCDPISGHTALYWYRQSLGQGLEFLIYFQGNSAPDKSGLPSDRFSAERTGGSVSTLTIQRTQQEDSAVYLCASSWVGGDIQYFGAGTRLSVL.

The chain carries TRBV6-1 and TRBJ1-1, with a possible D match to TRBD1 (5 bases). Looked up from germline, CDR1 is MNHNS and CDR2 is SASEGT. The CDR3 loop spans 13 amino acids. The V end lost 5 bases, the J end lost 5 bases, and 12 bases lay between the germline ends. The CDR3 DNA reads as TGTGCCAGCAGTACCCAGGGTTTAACTGAAGCTTTCTTT. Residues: CASSTQGLTEAFF.

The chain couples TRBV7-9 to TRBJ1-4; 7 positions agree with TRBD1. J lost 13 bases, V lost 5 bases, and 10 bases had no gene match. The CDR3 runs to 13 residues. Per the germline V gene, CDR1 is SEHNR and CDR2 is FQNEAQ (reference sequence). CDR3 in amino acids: CASSPRTGEGLFF. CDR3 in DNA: TGTGCCAGCAGCCCACGGACAGGTGAAGGACTGTTTTTT.

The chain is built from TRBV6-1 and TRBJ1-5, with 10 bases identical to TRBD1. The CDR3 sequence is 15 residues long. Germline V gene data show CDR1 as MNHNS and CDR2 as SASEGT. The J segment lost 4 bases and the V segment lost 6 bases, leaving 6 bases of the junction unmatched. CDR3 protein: CASSVDRGRNQPQHF. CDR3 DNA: TGTGCCAGCAGCGTCGACAGGGGGCGAAATCAGCCCCAGCATTTT.

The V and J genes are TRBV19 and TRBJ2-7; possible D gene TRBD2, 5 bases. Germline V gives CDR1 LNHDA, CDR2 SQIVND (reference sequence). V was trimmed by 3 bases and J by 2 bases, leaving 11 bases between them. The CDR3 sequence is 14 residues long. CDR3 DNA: TGTGCCAGTAGTATCGGGAACGGGGCCTACGAGCAGTACTTC. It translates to CASSIGNGAYEQYF.

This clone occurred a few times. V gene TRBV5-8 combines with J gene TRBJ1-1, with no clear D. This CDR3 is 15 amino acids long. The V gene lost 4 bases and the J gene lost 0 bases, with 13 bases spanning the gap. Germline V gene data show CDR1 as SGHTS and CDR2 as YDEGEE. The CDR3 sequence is CASSPRMAMNTEAFF. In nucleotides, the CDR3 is TGTGCCAGCAGCCCTAGGATGGCTATGAACACTGAAGCTTTCTTT.

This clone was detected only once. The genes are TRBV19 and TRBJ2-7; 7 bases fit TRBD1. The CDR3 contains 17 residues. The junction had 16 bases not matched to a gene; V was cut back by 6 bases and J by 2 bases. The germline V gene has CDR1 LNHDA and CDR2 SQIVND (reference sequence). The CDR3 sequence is CASSQADTRDSPYEQYF. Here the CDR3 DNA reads TGTGCCAGTAGCCAAGCAGACACCCGGGACAGCCCCTACGAGCAGTACTTC.

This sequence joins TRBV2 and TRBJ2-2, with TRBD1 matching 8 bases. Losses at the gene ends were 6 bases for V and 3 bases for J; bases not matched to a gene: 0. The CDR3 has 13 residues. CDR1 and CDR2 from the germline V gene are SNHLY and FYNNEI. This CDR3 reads CASRGQDTGELFF. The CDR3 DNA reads TGTGCCAGCAGGGGACAGGACACCGGGGAGCTGTTTTTT.

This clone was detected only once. The CDR3 DNA is TGTGCCAGCAGCTCCCTCTTAGCGGGGAACCTACTCGAGCAGTACTTC. This encodes CASSSLLAGNLLEQYF. The chain links TRBV28 to TRBJ2-7; the match to TRBD2 covers 8 bases. Trimming cost V 6 bases and J 6 bases; bases outside gene matches: 16. Germline V gene sequence: CDR1 MDHEN, CDR2 SYDVKM. The CDR3 covers 16 residues.

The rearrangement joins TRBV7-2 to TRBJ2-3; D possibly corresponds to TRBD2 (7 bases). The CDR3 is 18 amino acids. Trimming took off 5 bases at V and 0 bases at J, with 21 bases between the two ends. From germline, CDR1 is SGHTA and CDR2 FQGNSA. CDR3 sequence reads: CASSPPSGGQLSTDTQYF. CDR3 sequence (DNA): TGTGCCAGCAGCCCCCCCTCCGGGGGGCAATTAAGCACAGATACGCAGTATTTT.

The CDR3 protein is CASSLGRQDRQFF. The CDR3 bases are TGCGCCAGCAGCTTGGGAAGACAGGACAGGCAGTTCTTC. The V gene is TRBV5-1, the J gene TRBJ2-1; the D gene is possibly TRBD1 (6 bases). The length of the CDR3 is 13 residues. Germline V lookup: CDR1 SGHRS, CDR2 YFSETQ. V shed 0 bases and J shed 12 bases, with 13 bases lying between them.

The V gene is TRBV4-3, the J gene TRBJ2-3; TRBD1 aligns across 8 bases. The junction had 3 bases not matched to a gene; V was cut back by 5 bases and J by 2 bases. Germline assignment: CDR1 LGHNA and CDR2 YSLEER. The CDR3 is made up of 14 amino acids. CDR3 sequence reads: CASSTGQDTDTQYF. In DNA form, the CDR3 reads TGCGCCAGCAGCACGGGACAGGACACAGATACGCAGTATTTT.

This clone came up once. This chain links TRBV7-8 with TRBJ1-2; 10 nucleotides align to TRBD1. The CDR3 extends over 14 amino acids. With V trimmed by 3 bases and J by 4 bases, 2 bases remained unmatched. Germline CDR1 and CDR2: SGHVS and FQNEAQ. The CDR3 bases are TGTGCCAGCAGCTTGGGGACAGGGGTCTATGGCTACACCTTC. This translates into CASSLGTGVYGYTF.

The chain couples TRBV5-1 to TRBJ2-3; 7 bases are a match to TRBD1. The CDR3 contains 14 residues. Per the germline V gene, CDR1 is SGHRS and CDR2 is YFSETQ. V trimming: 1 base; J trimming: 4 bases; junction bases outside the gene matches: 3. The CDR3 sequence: CASSLRQGADTQYF. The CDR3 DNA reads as TGCGCCAGCAGCTTGAGGCAGGGGGCAGATACGCAGTATTTT.

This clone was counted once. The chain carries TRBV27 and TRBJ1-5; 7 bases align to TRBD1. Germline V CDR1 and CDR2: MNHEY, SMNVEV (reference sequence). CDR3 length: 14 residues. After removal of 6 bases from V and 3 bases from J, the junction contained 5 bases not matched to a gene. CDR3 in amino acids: CASRRQGFNQPQHF. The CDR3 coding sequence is TGTGCCAGCAGAAGACAGGGATTCAATCAGCCCCAGCATTTT.

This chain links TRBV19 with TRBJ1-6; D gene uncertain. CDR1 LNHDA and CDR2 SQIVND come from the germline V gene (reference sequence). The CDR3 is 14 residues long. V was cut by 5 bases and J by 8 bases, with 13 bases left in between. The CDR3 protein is CASSRGYMDSPLHF. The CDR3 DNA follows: TGTGCCAGTAGTCGAGGGTATATGGATTCACCCCTCCACTTT.

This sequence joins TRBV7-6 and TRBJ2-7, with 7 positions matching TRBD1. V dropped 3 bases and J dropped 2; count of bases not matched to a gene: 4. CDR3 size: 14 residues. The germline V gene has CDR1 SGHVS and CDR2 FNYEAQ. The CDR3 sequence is CASSLGQPPYEQYF. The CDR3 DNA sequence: TGTGCCAGCAGCTTGGGACAGCCTCCCTACGAGCAGTACTTC.

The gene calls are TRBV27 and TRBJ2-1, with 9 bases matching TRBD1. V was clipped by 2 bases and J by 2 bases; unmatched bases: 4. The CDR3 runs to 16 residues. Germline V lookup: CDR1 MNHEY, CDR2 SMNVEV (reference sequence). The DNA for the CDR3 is TGTGCCAGCAGTTTAGGACAGGGGAGGACCTACAATGAGCAGTTCTTC. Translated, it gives CASSLGQGRTYNEQFF.

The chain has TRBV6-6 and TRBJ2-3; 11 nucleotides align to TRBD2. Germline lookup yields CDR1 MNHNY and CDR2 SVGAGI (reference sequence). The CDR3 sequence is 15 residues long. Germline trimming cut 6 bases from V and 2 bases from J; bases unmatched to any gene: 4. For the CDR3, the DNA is TGTGCCAGCAGACTAGCGGGAGTATTCACAGATACGCAGTATTTT. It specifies CASRLAGVFTDTQYF.

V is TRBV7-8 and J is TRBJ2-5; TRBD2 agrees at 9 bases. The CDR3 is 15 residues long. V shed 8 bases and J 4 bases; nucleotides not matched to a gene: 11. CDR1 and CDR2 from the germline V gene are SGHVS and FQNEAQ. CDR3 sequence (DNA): TGTGCCAGCGTCAAGCGGGAGGCCGTATCAGAGACCCAGTACTTC. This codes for CASVKREAVSETQYF.

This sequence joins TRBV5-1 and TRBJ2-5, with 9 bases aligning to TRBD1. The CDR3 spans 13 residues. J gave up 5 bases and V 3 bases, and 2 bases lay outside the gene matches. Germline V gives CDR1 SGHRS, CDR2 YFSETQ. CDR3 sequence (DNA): TGCGCCAGCAGCTATGACAGGGGGGAGACCCAGTACTTC. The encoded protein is CASSYDRGETQYF.

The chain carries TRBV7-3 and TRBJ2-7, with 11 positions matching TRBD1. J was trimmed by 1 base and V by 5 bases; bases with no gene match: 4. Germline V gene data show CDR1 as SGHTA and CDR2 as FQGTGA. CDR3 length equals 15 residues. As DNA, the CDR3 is TGTGCCAGCAGCGTCGGGACAGGGGGTTCCTACGAGCAGTACTTC. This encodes CASSVGTGGSYEQYF. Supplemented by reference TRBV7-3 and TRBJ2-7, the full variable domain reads GAGVSQTPSNKVTEKGKYVELRCDPISGHTALYWYRQSLGQGPEFLIYFQGTGAADDSGLPNDRFFAVRPEGSVSTLKIQRTERGDSAVYLCASSVGTGGSYEQYFGPGTRLTVT.

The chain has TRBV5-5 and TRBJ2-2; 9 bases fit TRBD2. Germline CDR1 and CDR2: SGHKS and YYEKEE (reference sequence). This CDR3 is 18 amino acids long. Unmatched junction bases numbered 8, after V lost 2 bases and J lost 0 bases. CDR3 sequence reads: CASSFLAGPLTNTGELFF. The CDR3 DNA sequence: TGTGCCAGCAGCTTTCTAGCGGGGCCCTTAACGAACACCGGGGAGCTGTTTTTT.

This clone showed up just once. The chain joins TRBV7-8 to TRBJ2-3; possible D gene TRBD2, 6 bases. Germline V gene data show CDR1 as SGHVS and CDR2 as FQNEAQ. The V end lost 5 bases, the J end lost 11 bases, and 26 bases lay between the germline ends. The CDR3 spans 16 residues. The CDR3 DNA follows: TGTGCCAGCAGCCCGCGAGTAGCGGCCCCTCGCCAGGGGCAGTATTTT. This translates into CASSPRVAAPRQGQYF. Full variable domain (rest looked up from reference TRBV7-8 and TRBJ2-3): GAGVSQSPRYKVAKRGQDVALRCDPISGHVSLFWYQQALGQGPEFLTYFQNEAQLDKSGLPSDRFFAERPEGSVSTLKIQRTQQEDSAVYLCASSPRVAAPRQGQYFGPGTRLTVL.

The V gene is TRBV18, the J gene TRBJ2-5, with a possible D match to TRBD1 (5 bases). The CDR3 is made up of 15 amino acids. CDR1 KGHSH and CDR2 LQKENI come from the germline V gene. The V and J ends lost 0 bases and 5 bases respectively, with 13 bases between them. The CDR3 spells CASSPPASGMETQYF. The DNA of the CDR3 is TGTGCCAGCTCACCACCCGCCTCAGGGATGGAGACCCAGTACTTC.